A single sample gave rise to the 23 T cell receptor beta chains below, sequenced in a study of cytomegalovirus exposure and HLA in healthy donors. With 60 Vbeta and 13 Jbeta primers, the PCR was carried out. Profiled with immunoSEQ multiplex PCR; TCRdb holds only in-frame clones, not every one. The sample includes approximately 160,000 clones, over 75% of them seen just once. The specimen sequenced was PBMCs. These receptor sequences come from a human donor in good health.

The CDR3 here is CASSIRTAVPYEQYF. The DNA for the CDR3 is TGTGCCAGCAGTATACGGACAGCGGTACCCTACGAGCAGTACTTC. The V and J genes are TRBV27 and TRBJ2-7; possible D gene TRBD1, 6 bases. Germline CDR1 reads MNHEY; CDR2 reads SMNVEV (reference sequence). The CDR3 contains 15 residues. Trimming pared 5 bases from V and 2 bases from J, leaving 16 bases between.

The V gene is TRBV9, the J gene TRBJ1-1, with D possibly matching TRBD1 (5 bases). The CDR3 loop spans 13 amino acids. V was pared by 4 bases and J by 3 bases, with 10 bases between. Germline V gene lookup returns CDR1 SGDLS and CDR2 YYNGEE. Here the CDR3 DNA reads TGTGCCAGCAGCCGACAGCGGGACACTGAAGCTTTCTTT. Translated, it gives CASSRQRDTEAFF.

V and J are TRBV9 and TRBJ1-6, with TRBD1 matching 9 bases. With 3 bases clipped from V and 9 bases from J, the junction kept 7 bases outside the gene matches. CDR1 is SGDLS, CDR2 YYNGEE, per germline. This CDR3 region has 15 residues. The CDR3 bases are TGTGCCAGCAGCGCCCGGGACAGGGTAGGTTCACCCCTCCACTTT. Protein: CASSARDRVGSPLHF. The whole variable domain, remainder taken from reference TRBV9 and TRBJ1-6, is DSGVTQTPKHLITATGQRVTLRCSPRSGDLSVYWYQQSLDQGLQFLIQYYNGEERAKGNILERFSAQQFPDLHSELNLSSLELGDSALYFCASSARDRVGSPLHFGNGTRLTVT.

The V call is TRBV4-3, the J call TRBJ2-2, with TRBD2 matching over 8 bases. Trimming at V came to 1 base and at J to 6 bases, leaving 7 bases not matched to a gene. The CDR3 loop spans 16 amino acids. Germline V gene data show CDR1 as LGHNA and CDR2 as YSLEER. The DNA of the CDR3 is TGCGCCAGCAGCCAAGGCCGGGGACTAGACTCCGGGGAGCTGTTTTTT. It yields the protein CASSQGRGLDSGELFF.

This chain joins TRBV6-1 and TRBJ2-3; TRBD2 agrees at 13 bases. Germline V CDR1 and CDR2: MNHNS, SASEGT. CDR3 length: 16 amino acids. Losses at the gene ends were 4 bases for V and 8 bases for J; bases not matched to a gene: 9. CDR3 loop: CASSGGLAGTRATQYF. The CDR3 DNA reads TGTGCCAGCAGTGGGGGACTAGCGGGAACACGCGCTACGCAGTATTTT.

Turning to this clone: One junction end does not reproduce the germline sequence, and a read error may be involved. The DNA of the CDR3 is TGTGCCAGTAGTATTACAGGGGGAAACACTGGAGCTTTCTTT. Translated, it gives CASSITGGNTGAFF. The chain uses TRBV19 and TRBJ1-1; 8 positions match TRBD1. Germline values: CDR1 LNHDA, CDR2 SQIVND (reference sequence). The CDR3 consists of 14 residues.

The chain joins TRBV4-3 to TRBJ1-6; D possibly corresponds to TRBD1 (6 bases). V was trimmed by 3 bases and J by 7 bases, leaving 16 bases between them. Germline CDR1 LGHNA, CDR2 YSLEER. The CDR3 extends over 16 amino acids. The CDR3 bases are TGCGCCAGCAGCCAGACCTCCGGGACACGGAATTCACCCCTCCACTTT. This gives the protein CASSQTSGTRNSPLHF.

This clone was counted a few times. The rearrangement links TRBV2 to TRBJ2-1; 13 nucleotides match TRBD2. The V gene end was trimmed by 7 bases and the J gene end by 9 bases; junction bases not matched to a gene: 9. CDR3 size: 15 residues. The V gene's germline CDR1 is SNHLY and CDR2 FYNNEI. The CDR3 nucleotides read TGTGCCAGCATTAAGACTAGCGGGGGGCAAACTGAGCAGTTCTTC. This codes for CASIKTSGGQTEQFF.

The chain has TRBV6-5 and TRBJ1-2; 8 bases match TRBD1. J lost 7 bases, V lost 2 bases, and 12 bases had no gene match. The CDR3 covers 16 residues. From germline, CDR1 is MNHEY and CDR2 SVGAGI. The chain's CDR3 is CASSYGDFRGRGGYTF. CDR3 DNA sequence: TGTGCCAGCAGTTACGGGGACTTCAGGGGGCGAGGTGGCTACACCTTC.

The chain uses TRBV5-3 and TRBJ2-1; D perhaps matches TRBD2 (6 bases). TRBV5-3 belongs to the ORF category, with a function that is uncertain. V lost 6 bases and J 8 bases, leaving 15 bases between the germline ends. The CDR3 is made up of 13 amino acids. The CDR3 DNA follows: TGTGCCAGAAAACTATTGGGACTCTATGAGCAGTTCTTC. This encodes CARKLLGLYEQFF.

In DNA form, the CDR3 reads TGCGCCAGCAGCCCTAATCAAATCGGACAAGGTGTGACCGGGGAGCTGTTTTTT. It yields the protein CASSPNQIGQGVTGELFF. The chain is built from TRBV4-1 and TRBJ2-2, with TRBD1 as a possible D gene (5 bases). Trimming shortened V by 4 bases and J by 5 bases, and 23 bases separated the two germline ends. Germline lookup yields CDR1 MGHRA and CDR2 YSYEKL. The CDR3 extends over 18 amino acids.

The chain couples TRBV29-1 to TRBJ2-7, with D tentatively TRBD2 (5 bases). From germline, CDR1 is SQVTM and CDR2 ANQGSEA. V was cut by 4 bases and J by 3 bases, with 13 bases left in between. This CDR3 region has 13 residues. The CDR3 nucleotides are TGCAGCGTTGGTGGAAGGGAGTACTACGAGCAGTACTTC. Its translation: CSVGGREYYEQYF.

This chain uses TRBV4-3 with TRBJ2-7, with 7 positions matching TRBD1. The CDR3 is 16 residues long. With 0 bases clipped from V and 1 base from J, the junction kept 6 bases outside the gene matches. Germline assignment: CDR1 LGHNA and CDR2 YSLEER. The chain's CDR3 is CASSQDQGDSSYEQYF. The CDR3 nucleotides read TGCGCCAGCAGCCAAGATCAGGGGGACAGTTCCTACGAGCAGTACTTC.

This chain uses TRBV10-1 with TRBJ2-7, with D perhaps TRBD2 (5 bases). The germline V and J ends were trimmed by 0 bases and 1 base, with 13 bases remaining between them. The CDR3 is 16 residues long. The V gene's germline CDR1 is WNHNN and CDR2 SYGVQD (reference sequence). In nucleotides, the CDR3 is TGCGCCAGCAGTGAGTCGGGCCTCGAGCGGTCCTACGAGCAGTACTTC. Amino acid sequence: CASSESGLERSYEQYF.

The rearrangement links TRBV6-5 to TRBJ2-2, with D possibly matching TRBD2 (6 bases). Germline-derived CDR1 and CDR2 are MNHEY and SVGAGI. V dropped 7 bases and J dropped 3 bases, with 12 bases sitting between them. The CDR3 covers 14 residues. DNA for the CDR3: TGTGCCAGCAATCCCGGGGGTGACACCGGGGAGCTGTTTTTT. It codes for CASNPGGDTGELFF.

The chain carries TRBV5-4 and TRBJ2-3; no firm D call. Germline CDR1 SGHNT, CDR2 YYREEE (reference sequence). The CDR3 is 13 amino acids. Trimming left V 0 bases short and J 7 bases short, with 9 bases between. The CDR3, as DNA: TGTGCCAGCAGCTTGGGGGCGCGAAATACGCAGTATTTT. Amino acids: CASSLGARNTQYF.

The chain carries TRBV5-1 and TRBJ1-1, with a tentative D call TRBD1 (5 bases). The germline V gene encodes CDR1 SGHRS and CDR2 YFSETQ. V gave up 2 bases and J gave up 3 bases, with 11 bases separating them. This CDR3 is built from 14 residues. Here the CDR3 reads CASSLNWGDTEAFF. CDR3 in DNA: TGCGCCAGCAGCTTAAATTGGGGGGACACTGAAGCTTTCTTT.

J is TRBJ2-7 and V is TRBV5-4; 7 nucleotides line up with TRBD2. Trimming at V came to 3 bases and at J to 6 bases, leaving 6 bases not matched to a gene. This CDR3 has 13 amino acids. The germline CDR1 and CDR2 sequences are SGHNT and YYREEE (reference sequence). The CDR3 protein is CASSWDWEGEQYF. DNA for the CDR3: TGTGCCAGCAGCTGGGACTGGGAGGGCGAGCAGTACTTC.

This clone has more than one count but fewer than ten. The chain has TRBV6-1 and TRBJ1-6; D is undetermined. Germline CDR1 and CDR2: MNHNS and SASEGT. The length of the CDR3 is 15 residues. The V end was cut by 3 bases, the J end by 3 bases, with 9 bases between. CDR3 DNA sequence: TGTGCCAGCAGTGATAGAGAAAGCTATAATTCACCCCTCCACTTT. Its translation: CASSDRESYNSPLHF.

The chain links TRBV6-1 to TRBJ1-3, with D possibly TRBD1 on 5 matching bases. Germline CDR1 MNHNS, CDR2 SASEGT. The CDR3 contains 15 residues. Trimming left V 5 bases short and J 0 bases short, with 11 bases between. The CDR3 nucleotides are TGTGCCAGCAGTCAAGACAGAGCCTCTGGAAACACCATATATTTT. Translating it yields CASSQDRASGNTIYF.

The chain employs TRBV5-6 and TRBJ1-3; D gene uncertain. The V end lost 5 bases, the J end lost 0 bases, and 9 bases lay between the germline ends. The CDR3 length is 14 residues. Germline V gives CDR1 SGHDT, CDR2 YYEEEE. CDR3 in amino acids: CASSLLSSGNTIYF. The CDR3 coding sequence is TGTGCCAGCAGTTTGCTGAGCTCTGGAAACACCATATATTTT.

The chain uses TRBV12-5 and TRBJ1-1; weak D call: TRBD1 (5 bases). Trimming removed 6 bases from V and 5 bases from J, with 16 bases in between. Per the germline V gene, CDR1 is LGHNT and CDR2 is FRNRAP. The CDR3 extends over 14 amino acids. The DNA of the CDR3 is TGTGCTAGTGGAGGGGCCAGCTTCCAGACTGAAGCTTTCTTT. Its protein is CASGGASFQTEAFF.

J is TRBJ2-5 and V is TRBV7-9, with 9 bases aligning to TRBD2. This CDR3 spans 16 amino acids. The J segment lost 5 bases and the V segment lost 1 base, leaving 8 bases of the junction unmatched. CDR1 is SEHNR, CDR2 FQNEAQ, per germline (reference sequence). The CDR3 spells CASSLGALAGLETQYF. The CDR3 DNA follows: TGTGCCAGCAGCTTAGGGGCTCTAGCGGGGTTGGAGACCCAGTACTTC.